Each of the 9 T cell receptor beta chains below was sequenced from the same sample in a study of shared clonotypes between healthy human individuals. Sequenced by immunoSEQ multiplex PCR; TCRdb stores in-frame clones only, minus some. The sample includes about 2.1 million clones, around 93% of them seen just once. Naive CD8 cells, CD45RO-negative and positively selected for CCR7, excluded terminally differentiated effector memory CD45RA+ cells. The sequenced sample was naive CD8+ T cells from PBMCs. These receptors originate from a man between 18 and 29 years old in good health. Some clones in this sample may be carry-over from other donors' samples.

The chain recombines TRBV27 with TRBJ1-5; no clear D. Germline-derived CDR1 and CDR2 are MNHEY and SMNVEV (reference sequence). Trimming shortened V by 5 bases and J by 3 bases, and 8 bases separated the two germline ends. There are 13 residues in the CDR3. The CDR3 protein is CASSPYDNQPQHF. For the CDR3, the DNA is TGTGCCAGCAGTCCGTACGACAATCAGCCCCAGCATTTT.

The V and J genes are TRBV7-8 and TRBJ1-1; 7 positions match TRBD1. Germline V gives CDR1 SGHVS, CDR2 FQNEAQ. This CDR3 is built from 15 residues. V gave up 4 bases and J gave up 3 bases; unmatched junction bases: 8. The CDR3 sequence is CASSWKGAWDTEAFF. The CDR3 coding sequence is TGTGCCAGCAGCTGGAAGGGGGCTTGGGACACTGAAGCTTTCTTT.

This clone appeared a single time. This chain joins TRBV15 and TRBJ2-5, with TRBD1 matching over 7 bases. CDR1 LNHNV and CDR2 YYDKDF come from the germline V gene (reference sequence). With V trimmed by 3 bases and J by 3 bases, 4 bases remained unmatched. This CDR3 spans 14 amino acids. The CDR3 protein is CATSRDDREETQYF. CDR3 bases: TGTGCCACCAGCAGGGATGACAGGGAAGAGACCCAGTACTTC.

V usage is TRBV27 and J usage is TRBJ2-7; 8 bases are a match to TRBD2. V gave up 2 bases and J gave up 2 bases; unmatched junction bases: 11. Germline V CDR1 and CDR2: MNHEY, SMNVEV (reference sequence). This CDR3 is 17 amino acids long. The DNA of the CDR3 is TGTGCCAGCAGTTTACTAGTTCCAAGCGGGAGACCCTACGAGCAGTACTTC. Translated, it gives CASSLLVPSGRPYEQYF.

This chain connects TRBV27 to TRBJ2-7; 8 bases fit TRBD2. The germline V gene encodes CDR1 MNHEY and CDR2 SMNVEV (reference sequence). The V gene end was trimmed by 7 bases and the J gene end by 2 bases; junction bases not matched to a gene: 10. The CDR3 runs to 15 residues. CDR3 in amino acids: CASTGGQSAPYEQYF. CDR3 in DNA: TGTGCCAGCACGGGAGGGCAGAGCGCACCCTACGAGCAGTACTTC.

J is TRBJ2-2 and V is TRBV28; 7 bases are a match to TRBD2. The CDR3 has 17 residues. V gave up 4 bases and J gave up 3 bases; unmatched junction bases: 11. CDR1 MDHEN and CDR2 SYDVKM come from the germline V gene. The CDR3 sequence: CASSYASSGLDTGELFF. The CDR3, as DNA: TGTGCCAGCAGTTACGCCTCTAGCGGCCTCGACACCGGGGAGCTGTTTTTT. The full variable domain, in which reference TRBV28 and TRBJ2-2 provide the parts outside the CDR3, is DVKVTQSSRYLVKRTGEKVFLECVQDMDHENMFWYRQDPGLGLRLIYFSYDVKMKEKGDIPEGYSVSREKKERFSLILESASTNQTSMYLCASSYASSGLDTGELFFGEGSRLTVL.

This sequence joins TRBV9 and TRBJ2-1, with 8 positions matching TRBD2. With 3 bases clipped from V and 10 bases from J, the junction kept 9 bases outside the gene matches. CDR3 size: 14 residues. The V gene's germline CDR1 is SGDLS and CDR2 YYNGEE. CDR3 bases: TGTGCCAGCAGCGCCACAGGACTAGCAAGCGAGCAGTTCTTC. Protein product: CASSATGLASEQFF. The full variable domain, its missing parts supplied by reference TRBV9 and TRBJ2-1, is DSGVTQTPKHLITATGQRVTLRCSPRSGDLSVYWYQQSLDQGLQFLIQYYNGEERAKGNILERFSAQQFPDLHSELNLSSLELGDSALYFCASSATGLASEQFFGPGTRLTVL.

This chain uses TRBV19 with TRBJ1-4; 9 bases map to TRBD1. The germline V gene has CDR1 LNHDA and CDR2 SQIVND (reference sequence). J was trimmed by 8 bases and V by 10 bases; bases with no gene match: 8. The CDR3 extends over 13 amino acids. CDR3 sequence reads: CATTDRGTEKLFF. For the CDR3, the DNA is TGTGCCACCACAGACAGGGGGACCGAAAAACTGTTTTTT.

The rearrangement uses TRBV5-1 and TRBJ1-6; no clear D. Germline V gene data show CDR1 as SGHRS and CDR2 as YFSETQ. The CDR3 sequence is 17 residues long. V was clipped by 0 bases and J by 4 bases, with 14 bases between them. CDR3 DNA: TGCGCCAGCAGCTTGGGGGCGTTCCGTTCTTATAATTCACCCCTCCACTTT. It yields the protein CASSLGAFRSYNSPLHF.